This entry concerns a single T cell receptor beta chain. Its target is not known. Donors consisted of healthy bone marrow donors. The data belong to a study of cytomegalovirus exposure and HLA in healthy donors. Findings of the study overall: TCR beta chain V- and J-gene trimming was linked, in a later analysis, to a missense variant in DCLRE1C. Later analysis showed TCR association rates varying by HLA locus, highest for DRB1 and lowest for HLA-C. An analysis that came later showed most CMV-associated TCR beta chains appearing HLA-restricted.

The CDR3 is 14 residues long. V shed 2 bases, J shed 5 bases, and the junction held 5 bases outside the gene matches. Germline values: CDR1 LNHNV, CDR2 YYDKDF (reference sequence). The PCR had 60 Vbeta and 13 Jbeta primers. Assay used: immunoSEQ multiplex PCR; TCRdb lists only in-frame clones, some missing. The sample consists of over 85,000 clones, less than 8% of them appearing once. The TCR originated in a middle-aged man in good health and CMV-seronegative. Sequencing used PBMCs. This sequence joins TRBV15 and TRBJ2-5; 7 bases align to TRBD2. Written as DNA, the CDR3 is TGTGCCACCAGCAGACTAGCGGAGGGGGAGACCCAGTACTTC. The encoded protein is CATSRLAEGETQYF. The full variable domain, rest sourced from reference TRBV15 and TRBJ2-5, is DAMVIQNPRYQVTQFGKPVTLSCSQTLNHNVMYWYQQKSSQAPKLLFHYYDKDFNNEADTPDNFQSRRPNTSFCFLDIRSPGLGDTAMYLCATSRLAEGETQYFGPGTRLLVL.